This entry concerns a single T cell receptor beta chain. Participants were placed into cohorts based on the clinical history they reported. Using immunoSEQ multiplex PCR, the repertoire was profiled, and TCRdb retains in-frame clones only, with some absent. The sample records more than 110,000 clones, roughly 89% being singletons. Germline assignment: CDR1 MNHEY and CDR2 SVGAGI. This CDR3 has 14 residues. V trimming: 8 bases; J trimming: 7 bases; junction bases outside the gene matches: 9. The entry originates in a study of blood T cell repertoires in COVID-19. For the study at large: Sources were T cells, B-cell-depleted T cells, or PBMCs; the material itself was cDNA or gDNA.

This clonotype was obtained from a man aged 50 to 59 who had recovered from COVID-19. Sequenced sample: PBMCs or T cells enriched from blood (not recorded which). The rearrangement uses TRBV6-5 and TRBJ2-2; 8 bases fit TRBD1. CDR3 DNA: TGTGCCAGCCGGTGGCAGGGGGCTGTCGGGGAGCTGTTTTTT. Translated, it gives CASRWQGAVGELFF.